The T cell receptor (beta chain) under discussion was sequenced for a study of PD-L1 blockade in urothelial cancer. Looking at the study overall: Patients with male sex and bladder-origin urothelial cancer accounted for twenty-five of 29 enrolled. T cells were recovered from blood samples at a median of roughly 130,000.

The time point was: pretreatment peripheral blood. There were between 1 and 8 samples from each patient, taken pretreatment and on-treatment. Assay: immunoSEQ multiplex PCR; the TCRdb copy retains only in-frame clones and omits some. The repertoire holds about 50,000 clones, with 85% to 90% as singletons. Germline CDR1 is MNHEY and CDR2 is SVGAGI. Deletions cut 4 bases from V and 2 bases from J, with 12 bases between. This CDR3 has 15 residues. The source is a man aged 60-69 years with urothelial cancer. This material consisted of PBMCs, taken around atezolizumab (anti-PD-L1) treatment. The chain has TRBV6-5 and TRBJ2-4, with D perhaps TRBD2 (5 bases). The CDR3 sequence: CASSSLGSSKNIQYF. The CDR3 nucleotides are TGTGCCAGCAGTTCTCTGGGGAGTTCCAAAAACATTCAGTACTTC.